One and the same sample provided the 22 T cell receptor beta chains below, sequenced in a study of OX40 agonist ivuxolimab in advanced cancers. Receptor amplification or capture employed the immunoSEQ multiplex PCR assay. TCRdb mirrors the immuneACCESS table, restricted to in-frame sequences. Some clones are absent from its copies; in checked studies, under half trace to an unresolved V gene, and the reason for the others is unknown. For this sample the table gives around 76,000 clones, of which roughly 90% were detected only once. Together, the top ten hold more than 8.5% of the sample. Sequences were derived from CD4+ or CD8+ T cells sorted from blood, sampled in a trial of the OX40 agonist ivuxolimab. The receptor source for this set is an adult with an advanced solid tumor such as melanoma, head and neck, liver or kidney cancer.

CDR3 DNA sequence: TGTGCCAGCAGCTCGGGCCGTGCAGGAGAAGAGACCCAGTACTTC. This gives the protein CASSSGRAGEETQYF. V is TRBV5-4 and J is TRBJ2-5, with D unclear. There are 15 residues in the CDR3. Trimming cost V 3 bases and J 3 bases, with 15 bases left between them. The germline CDR1 and CDR2 sequences are SGHNT and YYREEE (reference sequence).

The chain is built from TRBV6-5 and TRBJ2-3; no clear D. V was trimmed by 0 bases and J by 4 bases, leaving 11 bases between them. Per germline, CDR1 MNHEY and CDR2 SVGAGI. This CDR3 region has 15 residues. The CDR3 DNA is TGTGCCAGCAGTTACTCCCTTATACGAGCAGATACGCAGTATTTT. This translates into CASSYSLIRADTQYF.

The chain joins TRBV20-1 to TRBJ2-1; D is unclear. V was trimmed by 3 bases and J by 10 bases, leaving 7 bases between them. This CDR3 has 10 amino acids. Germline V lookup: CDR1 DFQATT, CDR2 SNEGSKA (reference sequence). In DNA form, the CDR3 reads TGCAGTGCTAGTGACCGGGAGCAGTTCTTC. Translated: CSASDREQFF.

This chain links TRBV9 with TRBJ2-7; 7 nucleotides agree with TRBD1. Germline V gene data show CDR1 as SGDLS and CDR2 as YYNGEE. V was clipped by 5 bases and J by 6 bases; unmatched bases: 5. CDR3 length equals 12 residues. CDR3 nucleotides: TGTGCCAGCAGTCGACAGGGTGGCGAGCAGTACTTC. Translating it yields CASSRQGGEQYF.

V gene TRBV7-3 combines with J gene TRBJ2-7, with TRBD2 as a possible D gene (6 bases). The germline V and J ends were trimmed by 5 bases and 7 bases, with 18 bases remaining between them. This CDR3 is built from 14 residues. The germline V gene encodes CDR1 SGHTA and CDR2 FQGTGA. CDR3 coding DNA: TGTGCCAGCAGCCCACGACCGGAGGGTGGGGAGCAGTACTTC. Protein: CASSPRPEGGEQYF.

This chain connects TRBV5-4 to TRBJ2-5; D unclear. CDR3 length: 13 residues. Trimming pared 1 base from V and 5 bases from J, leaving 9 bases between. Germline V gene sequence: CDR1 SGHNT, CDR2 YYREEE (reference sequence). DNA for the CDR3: TGTGCCAGCAGCTTGCCGGGTGGGGAGACCCAGTACTTC. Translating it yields CASSLPGGETQYF.

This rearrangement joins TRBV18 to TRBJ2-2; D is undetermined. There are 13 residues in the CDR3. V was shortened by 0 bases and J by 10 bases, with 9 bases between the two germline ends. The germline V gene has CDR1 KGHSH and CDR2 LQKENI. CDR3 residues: CASSPPNNEELFF. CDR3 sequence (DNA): TGTGCCAGCTCACCACCCAACAACGAGGAGCTGTTTTTT.

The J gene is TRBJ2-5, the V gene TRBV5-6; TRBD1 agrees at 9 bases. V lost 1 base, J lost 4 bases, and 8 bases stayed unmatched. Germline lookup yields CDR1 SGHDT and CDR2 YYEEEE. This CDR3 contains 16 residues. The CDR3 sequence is CASSLLGTGRRETQYF. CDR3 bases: TGTGCCAGCAGCTTGTTGGGGACAGGGCGACGAGAGACCCAGTACTTC.

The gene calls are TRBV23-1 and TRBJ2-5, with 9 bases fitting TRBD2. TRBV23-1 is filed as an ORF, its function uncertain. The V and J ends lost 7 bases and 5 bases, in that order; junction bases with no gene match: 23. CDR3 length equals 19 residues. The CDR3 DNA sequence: TGCGCCAGCAAATTAAAAGGATCATGGGATAGCGGGAGACGGGAGACCCAGTACTTC. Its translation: CASKLKGSWDSGRRETQYF.

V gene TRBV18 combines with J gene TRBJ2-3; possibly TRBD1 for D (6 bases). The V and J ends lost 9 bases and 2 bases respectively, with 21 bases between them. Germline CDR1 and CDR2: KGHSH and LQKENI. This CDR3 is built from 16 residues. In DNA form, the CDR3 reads TGTGCCAGTCGACCACGCCAGGGGATCTCCACAGATACGCAGTATTTT. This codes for CASRPRQGISTDTQYF.

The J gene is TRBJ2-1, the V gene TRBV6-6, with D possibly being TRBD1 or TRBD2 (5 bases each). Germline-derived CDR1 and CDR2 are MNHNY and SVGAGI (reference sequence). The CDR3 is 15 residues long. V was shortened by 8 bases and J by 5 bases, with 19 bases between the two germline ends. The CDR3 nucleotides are TGTGCCAGCCTGCCCAGGGAGATGGCACACAATGAGCAGTTCTTC. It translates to CASLPREMAHNEQFF.

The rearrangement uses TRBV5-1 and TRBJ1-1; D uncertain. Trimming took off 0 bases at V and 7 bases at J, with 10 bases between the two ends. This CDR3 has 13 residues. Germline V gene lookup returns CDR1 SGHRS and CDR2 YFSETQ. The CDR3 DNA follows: TGCGCCAGCAGCTTGGGGCCGGGCGGTGAAGCTTTCTTT. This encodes CASSLGPGGEAFF. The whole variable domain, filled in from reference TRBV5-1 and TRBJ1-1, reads KAGVTQTPRYLIKTRGQQVTLSCSPISGHRSVSWYQQTPGQGLQFLFEYFSETQRNKGNFPGRFSGRQFSNSRSEMNVSTLELGDSALYLCASSLGPGGEAFFGQGTRLTVV.

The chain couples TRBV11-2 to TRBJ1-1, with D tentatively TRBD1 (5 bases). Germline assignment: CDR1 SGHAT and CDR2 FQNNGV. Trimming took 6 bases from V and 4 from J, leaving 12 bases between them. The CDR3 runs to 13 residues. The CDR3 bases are TGTGCCAGCAGTCGACTTGACAGCACTGAAGCTTTCTTT. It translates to CASSRLDSTEAFF.

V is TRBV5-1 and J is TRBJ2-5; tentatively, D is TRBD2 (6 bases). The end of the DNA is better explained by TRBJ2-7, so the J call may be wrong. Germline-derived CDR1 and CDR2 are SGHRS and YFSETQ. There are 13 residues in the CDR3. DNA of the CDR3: TGCGCCAGCAGCTCGACTAGGTCCTACGAGCAGTACTTC. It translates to CASSSTRSYEQYF.

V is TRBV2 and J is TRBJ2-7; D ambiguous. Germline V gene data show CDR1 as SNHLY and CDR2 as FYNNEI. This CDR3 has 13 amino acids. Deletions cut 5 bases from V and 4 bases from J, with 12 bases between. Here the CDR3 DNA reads TGTGCCAGCAGTCTACAGACCAATTACGAGCAGTACTTC. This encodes CASSLQTNYEQYF.

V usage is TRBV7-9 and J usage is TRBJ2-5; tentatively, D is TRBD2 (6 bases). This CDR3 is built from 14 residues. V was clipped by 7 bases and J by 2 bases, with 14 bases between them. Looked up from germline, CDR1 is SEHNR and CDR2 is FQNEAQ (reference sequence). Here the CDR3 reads CASTTEGRQETQYF. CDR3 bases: TGTGCCAGCACCACGGAGGGGAGGCAAGAGACCCAGTACTTC.

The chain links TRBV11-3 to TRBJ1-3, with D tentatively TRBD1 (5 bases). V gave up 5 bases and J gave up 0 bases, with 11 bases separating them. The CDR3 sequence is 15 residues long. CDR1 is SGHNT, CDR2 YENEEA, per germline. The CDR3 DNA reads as TGTGCCAGCAGCCAAGGGGCCCGCTCTGGAAACACCATATATTTT. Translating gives CASSQGARSGNTIYF.

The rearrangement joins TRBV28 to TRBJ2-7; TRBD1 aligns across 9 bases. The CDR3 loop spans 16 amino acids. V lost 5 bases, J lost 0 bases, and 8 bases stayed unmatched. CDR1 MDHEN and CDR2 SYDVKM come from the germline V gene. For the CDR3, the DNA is TGTGCCAGCAGTCCGACGACAGGGGGTATCTCCTACGAGCAGTACTTC. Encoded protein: CASSPTTGGISYEQYF.

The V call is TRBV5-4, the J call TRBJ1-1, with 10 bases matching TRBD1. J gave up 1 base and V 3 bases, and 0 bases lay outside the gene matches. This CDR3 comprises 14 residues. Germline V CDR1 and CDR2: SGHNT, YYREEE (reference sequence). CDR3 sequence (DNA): TGTGCCAGCAGCTGGGACAGGGGGAACACTGAAGCTTTCTTT. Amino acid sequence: CASSWDRGNTEAFF.

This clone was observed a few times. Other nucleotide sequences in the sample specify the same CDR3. CDR3 sequence reads: CASSYVQGGRYEQYF. The CDR3 DNA reads TGTGCCAGCAGTTACGTCCAGGGGGGGAGGTACGAGCAGTACTTC. This chain joins TRBV6-6 and TRBJ2-7; D tentatively fits TRBD1 or TRBD2 (7 bases each). Germline loops: CDR1 MNHNY, CDR2 SVGAGI (reference sequence). CDR3 length: 15 residues. Between the trimmed V and J ends, which lost 2 bases and 4 bases, there was a span of 15 bases.

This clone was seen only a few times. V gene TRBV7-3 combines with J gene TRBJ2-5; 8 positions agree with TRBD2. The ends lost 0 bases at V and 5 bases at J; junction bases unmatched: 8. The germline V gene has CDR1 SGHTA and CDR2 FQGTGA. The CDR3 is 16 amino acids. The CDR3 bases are TGTGCCAGCAGCTTAACTGGAGCGGGAGAGGGGGAGACCCAGTACTTC. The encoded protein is CASSLTGAGEGETQYF.

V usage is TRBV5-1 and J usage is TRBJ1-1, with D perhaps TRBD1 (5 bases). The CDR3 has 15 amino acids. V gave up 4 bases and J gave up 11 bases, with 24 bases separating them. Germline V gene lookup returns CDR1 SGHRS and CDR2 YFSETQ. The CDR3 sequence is CASSPSGRNSLGAFF. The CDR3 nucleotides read TGCGCCAGCAGCCCCTCAGGGCGAAACTCCCTGGGGGCTTTCTTT.